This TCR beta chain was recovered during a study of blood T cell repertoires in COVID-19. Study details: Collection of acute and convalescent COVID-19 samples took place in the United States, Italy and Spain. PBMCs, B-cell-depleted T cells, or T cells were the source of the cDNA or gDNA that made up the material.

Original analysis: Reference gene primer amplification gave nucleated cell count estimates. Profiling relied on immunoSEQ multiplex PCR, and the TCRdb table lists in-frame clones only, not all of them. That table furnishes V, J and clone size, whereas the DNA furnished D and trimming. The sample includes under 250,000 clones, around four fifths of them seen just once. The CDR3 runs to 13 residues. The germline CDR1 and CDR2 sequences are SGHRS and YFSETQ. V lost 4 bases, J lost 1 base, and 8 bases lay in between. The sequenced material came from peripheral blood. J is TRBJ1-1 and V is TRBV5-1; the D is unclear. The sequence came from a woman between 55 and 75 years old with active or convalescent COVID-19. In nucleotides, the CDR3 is TGCGCCAGCAGCGCAGGTCAGAACACTGAAGCTTTCTTT. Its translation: CASSAGQNTEAFF.